What follows are 2 T cell receptor beta chains derived from one specimen sequenced in a study of lung T cells in sarcoidosis with Löfgren's syndrome. MiXCR was run by TCRdb on the reads, yielding one entry per CDR3 protein. The sample carries about 19,000 distinct CDR3 sequences, around 20% recorded once. The sequenced sample was CD4+ T cells from bronchoalveolar lavage. These receptors originate from a human donor with sarcoidosis (Löfgren's syndrome or another form), or a control subject (not recorded which).

Worth noting for this clonotype: A much larger clone differs from this one at a single base, so this may be a read error. The chain is built from TRBV7-2 and TRBJ1-1; D unclear. The CDR3 has 12 amino acids. Germline V lookup: CDR1 SGHTA, CDR2 FQGNSA. CDR3 bases: TGTGCCAGCAGCCCATCCACCATTGAAACTTTCTTT. It encodes CASSPSTIETFF.

This clonotype is termed medium-sized (0.01 to 0.1%). The chain uses TRBV20-1 and TRBJ2-5; tentatively, D is TRBD2 (6 bases). V lost 8 bases and J 4 bases, leaving 11 bases between the germline ends. The CDR3 has 11 amino acids. Germline loops: CDR1 DFQATT, CDR2 SNEGSKA (reference sequence). CDR3 sequence reads: CSLLGGETQYF. CDR3 DNA sequence: TGCAGTCTACTCGGGGGAGAGACCCAGTACTTC.